This entry lists 14 T cell receptor beta chains sequenced from one sample in a study of blood T cell repertoires in COVID-19. Profiled with immunoSEQ multiplex PCR; TCRdb holds only in-frame clones, not every one. The sample has some 130,000 clones, 85% to 90% seen once; the top ten hold about 2.5%. Sequencing used peripheral blood. The receptor set was obtained from a man aged 50 to 60 with active COVID-19.

This chain connects TRBV7-6 to TRBJ2-3, with TRBD2 identical over 10 bases. The germline V gene has CDR1 SGHVS and CDR2 FNYEAQ. The CDR3 consists of 15 residues. J was trimmed by 5 bases and V by 1 base; bases with no gene match: 3. In nucleotides, the CDR3 is TGTGCCAGCAGCTTAGAGCGGGGGGGCGTAGATACGCAGTATTTT. Amino acid sequence: CASSLERGGVDTQYF.

The J gene is TRBJ1-1, the V gene TRBV19; 11 positions match TRBD1. The germline CDR1 and CDR2 sequences are LNHDA and SQIVND (reference sequence). The J segment lost 5 bases and the V segment lost 5 bases, leaving 7 bases of the junction unmatched. The CDR3 totals 15 residues. CDR3 nucleotides: TGTGCCAGTAGTCCCCGGACAGGGGGCAGAACTGAAGCTTTCTTT. Its protein is CASSPRTGGRTEAFF. Combining the CDR3 with reference TRBV19 and TRBJ1-1 gives the whole variable domain DGGITQSPKYLFRKEGQNVTLSCEQNLNHDAMYWYRQDPGQGLRLIYYSQIVNDFQKGDIAEGYSVSREKKESFPLTVTSAQKNPTAFYLCASSPRTGGRTEAFFGQGTRLTVV.

The chain is built from TRBV30 and TRBJ2-2; no firm D call. Germline CDR1 reads GTSNPN; CDR2 reads SVGIG (reference sequence). Trimming left V 5 bases short and J 8 bases short, with 12 bases between. CDR3 length: 12 amino acids. The CDR3 DNA reads as TGTGCCTGGGGAACCCGGAGAGGGGAGCTGTTTTTT. As protein: CAWGTRRGELFF. The full variable domain, rest sourced from reference TRBV30 and TRBJ2-2, is SQTIHQWPATLVQPVGSPLSLECTVEGTSNPNLYWYRQAAGRGLQLLFYSVGIGQISSEVPQNLSASRPQDRQFILSSKKLLLSDSGFYLCAWGTRRGELFFGEGSRLTVL.

This clone has only one observation. The CDR3 region is CASSQEWQGGADTQYF. CDR3 bases: TGCGCCAGCAGCCAAGAATGGCAGGGTGGGGCAGATACGCAGTATTTT. This chain joins TRBV4-3 and TRBJ2-3; a possible D gene is TRBD1 (5 bases). The CDR3 has 16 amino acids. Germline CDR1 LGHNA, CDR2 YSLEER. V was pared by 0 bases and J by 4 bases, with 14 bases between.

The V gene is TRBV3-1 (or the pseudogene TRBV3-2), the J gene TRBJ1-2; 10 bases fit TRBD1. The CDR3 totals 15 residues. Germline V CDR1 and CDR2: LGHDT, YNNKEL (reference sequence). J was trimmed by 6 bases and V by 6 bases; bases with no gene match: 10. CDR3 residues: CASRRPGTGVDGYTF. CDR3 sequence (DNA): TGTGCCAGCAGACGCCCCGGGACAGGGGTGGATGGCTACACCTTC.

The V call is TRBV4-2, the J call TRBJ1-3, with D possibly matching TRBD1 (6 bases). Per the germline V gene, CDR1 is LGHNA and CDR2 is YNFKEQ. With 5 bases removed from V and 0 bases from J, the gap between germline ends came to 17 bases. The CDR3 has 17 residues. DNA of the CDR3: TGTGCCAGCAGCACCACCCTTGGGGGCCGCTCTGGAAACACCATATATTTT. This encodes CASSTTLGGRSGNTIYF.

The chain uses TRBV18 and TRBJ1-2; TRBD1 is a possible D gene (6 bases). Between the trimmed V and J ends, which lost 3 bases and 4 bases, there was a span of 18 bases. The CDR3 contains 16 residues. CDR1 is KGHSH, CDR2 LQKENI, per germline. As DNA, the CDR3 is TGTGCCAGCTCACCGGAAGTTATTACAGGGTCCTATGGCTACACCTTC. This codes for CASSPEVITGSYGYTF.

This chain connects TRBV10-2 to TRBJ2-1; 8 positions match TRBD2. The CDR3 runs to 14 residues. Trimming took 4 bases from V and 2 from J; bases not matched to a gene: 1. Germline CDR1 WSHSY, CDR2 SAAADI. CDR3 nucleotide sequence: TGCGCCAGCAGTGCGGGGGGGCCCTACAATGAGCAGTTCTTC. It codes for CASSAGGPYNEQFF.

The rearrangement links TRBV5-4 to TRBJ2-7, with 7 positions matching TRBD1. V lost 3 bases to trimming and J lost 0 bases; unmatched junction nucleotides: 9. The germline gives CDR1 SGHNT, CDR2 YYREEE (reference sequence). The CDR3 covers 16 residues. The CDR3 loop reads CASSSSPGTASYEQYF. In nucleotides, the CDR3 is TGTGCCAGCAGCTCCAGTCCCGGGACAGCCTCCTACGAGCAGTACTTC. The complete variable domain, with remaining parts taken from reference TRBV5-4 and TRBJ2-7, reads ETGVTQSPTHLIKTRGQQVTLRCSSQSGHNTVSWYQQALGQGPQFIFQYYREEENGRGNFPPRFSGLQFPNYSSELNVNALELDDSALYLCASSSSPGTASYEQYFGPGTRLTVT.

As regards this clone: This sample includes further DNA sequences coding for the same CDR3. This chain joins TRBV5-4 and TRBJ2-1; D possibly corresponds to TRBD2 (5 bases). The V end was cut by 0 bases, the J end by 6 bases, with 7 bases between. CDR3 length: 13 residues. Germline-derived CDR1 and CDR2 are SGHNT and YYREEE (reference sequence). The CDR3 spells CASSLAGGNEQFF. CDR3 coding DNA: TGTGCCAGCAGCTTGGCCGGAGGCAATGAGCAGTTCTTC.

The chain combines TRBV5-4 with TRBJ2-1; 11 bases are a match to TRBD1. The CDR3 runs to 15 residues. V gave up 4 bases and J gave up 4 bases; unmatched junction bases: 4. The V gene's germline CDR1 is SGHNT and CDR2 YYREEE (reference sequence). CDR3 sequence (DNA): TGTGCCAGCAGCCTGGGACAGGGGGGGTACAATGAGCAGTTCTTC. Its translation is CASSLGQGGYNEQFF. The full variable domain, rest sourced from reference TRBV5-4 and TRBJ2-1, is ETGVTQSPTHLIKTRGQQVTLRCSSQSGHNTVSWYQQALGQGPQFIFQYYREEENGRGNFPPRFSGLQFPNYSSELNVNALELDDSALYLCASSLGQGGYNEQFFGPGTRLTVL.

The chain employs TRBV4-2 and TRBJ2-3; 8 nucleotides align to TRBD1. The CDR3 covers 17 residues. With V trimmed by 3 bases and J by 6 bases, 14 bases remained unmatched. Per germline, CDR1 LGHNA and CDR2 YNFKEQ. The CDR3 coding sequence is TGTGCCAGCAGCCAGCTTCTTGGGACAGGCCAGCGGGATACGCAGTATTTT. This encodes CASSQLLGTGQRDTQYF.

The chain's CDR3 is CASSVGQPPYEQYF. As DNA, the CDR3 is TGTGCCAGCAGCGTGGGACAGCCGCCTTACGAGCAGTACTTC. The rearrangement uses TRBV5-8 and TRBJ2-7; TRBD1 matches 7 bases. There are 14 residues in the CDR3. The junction had 8 bases not matched to a gene; V was cut back by 4 bases and J by 4 bases. Germline V gene lookup returns CDR1 SGHTS and CDR2 YDEGEE. Drawing the rest from reference TRBV5-8 and TRBJ2-7, the complete variable domain is EAGVTQSPTHLIKTRGQQATLRCSPISGHTSVYWYQQALGLGLQFLLWYDEGEERNRGNFPPRFSGRQFPNYSSELNVNALELEDSALYLCASSVGQPPYEQYFGPGTRLTVT.

This chain uses TRBV7-2 with TRBJ1-5; 9 bases match TRBD1. V lost 3 bases, J lost 5 bases, and 5 bases stayed unmatched. This CDR3 contains 15 residues. The germline gives CDR1 SGHTA, CDR2 FQGNSA. The DNA of the CDR3 is TGTGCCAGCAGCTTGGGACAGGGCCTTTATCAGCCCCAGCATTTT. Protein product: CASSLGQGLYQPQHF.